This entry is about one TCR beta chain. The record originates from a study of chronic HIV infection and antiretroviral therapy. MiXCR, run by TCRdb on the 5' RACE reads, gives a single entry per CDR3 protein. The table lists about 38,000 distinct CDR3 sequences, approximately 7.4% of them singletons, with 2.9% in the top ten. This CDR3 contains 15 residues. Germline V lookup: CDR1 SQVTM, CDR2 ANQGSEA. After removal of 3 bases from V and 2 bases from J, the junction contained 6 bases not matched to a gene. The V and J genes are TRBV29-1 and TRBJ2-1; 8 positions match TRBD2. This sequence was found in an adult who had HIV and had not received antiretroviral therapy, or was an uninfected healthy control (not recorded which). Sequencing was performed on peripheral blood. The CDR3: CSVEGSGATYNEQFF. Here the CDR3 DNA reads TGCAGCGTTGAGGGTAGCGGGGCAACCTACAATGAGCAGTTCTTC.